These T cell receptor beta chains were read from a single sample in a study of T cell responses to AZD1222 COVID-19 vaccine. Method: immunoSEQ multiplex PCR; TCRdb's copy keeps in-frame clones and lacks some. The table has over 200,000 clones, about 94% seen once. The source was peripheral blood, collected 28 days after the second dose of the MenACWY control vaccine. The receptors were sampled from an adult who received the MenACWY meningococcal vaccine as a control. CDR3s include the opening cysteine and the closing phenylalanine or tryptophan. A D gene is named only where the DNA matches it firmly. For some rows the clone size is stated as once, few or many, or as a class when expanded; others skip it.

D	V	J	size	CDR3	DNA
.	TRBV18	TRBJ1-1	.	CASSRQNTEAFF	TGTGCCAGCTCCCGACAGAACACTGAAGCTTTCTTT
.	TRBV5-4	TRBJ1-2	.	CASSLSGIYGYTF	TGTGCCAGCAGCTTGTCAGGGATCTATGGCTACACCTTC
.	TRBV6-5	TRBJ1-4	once	CASRPRAREKLFF	TGTGCCAGCAGACCCAGGGCGAGGGAAAAACTGTTTTTT
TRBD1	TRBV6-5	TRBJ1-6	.	CASSWDRRVPLHF	TGTGCCAGCAGCTGGGACAGGCGAGTGCCCCTCCACTTT
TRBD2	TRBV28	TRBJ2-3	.	CASSLASSGNTDTQYF	TGTGCCAGCAGTTTGGCGAGTAGCGGGAACACAGATACGCAGTATTTT
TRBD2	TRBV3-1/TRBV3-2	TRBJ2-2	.	CASQRLAVVNTGELFF	TGTGCCTCCCAGCGACTAGCGGTCGTCAACACCGGGGAGCTGTTTTTT
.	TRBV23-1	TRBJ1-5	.	CASSHPNQPQHF	TGCGCCAGCAGTCACCCGAATCAGCCCCAGCATTTT
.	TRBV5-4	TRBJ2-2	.	CASSLTGNTGELFF	TGTGCCAGCAGCTTGACGGGGAACACCGGGGAGCTGTTTTTT
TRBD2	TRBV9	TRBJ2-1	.	CASSRTFPGLAGGPNEQFF	TGTGCCAGCAGCCGCACTTTCCCGGGACTAGCGGGGGGGCCCAATGAGCAGTTCTTC
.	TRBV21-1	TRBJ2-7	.	CASSKAPSGQGSYEQYF	TGTGCCAGCAGCAAAGCGCCCTCGGGACAGGGGTCCTACGAGCAGTACTTC
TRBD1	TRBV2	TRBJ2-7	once	CASSGQSGGTGDYEQYF	TGTGCCAGCAGTGGTCAATCAGGCGGGACAGGGGACTACGAGCAGTACTTC
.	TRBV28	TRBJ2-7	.	CASRQGGADYEQYF	TGTGCCAGCAGACAGGGGGGGGCAGACTACGAGCAGTACTTC
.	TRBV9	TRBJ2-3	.	CASSAPGEDTQYF	TGTGCCAGCAGCGCCCCGGGGGAAGATACGCAGTATTTT
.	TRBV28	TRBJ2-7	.	CASSPPSPYEQYF	TGTGCCAGCAGCCCCCCCTCCCCATACGAGCAGTACTTC
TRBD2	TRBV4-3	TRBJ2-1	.	CASSPFYSGGAAENEQFF	TGCGCCAGCAGCCCTTTTTATAGCGGGGGGGCGGCGGAGAATGAGCAGTTCTTC
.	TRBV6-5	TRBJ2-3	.	CASSKPSVDTQYF	TGTGCCAGCAGCAAGCCTAGCGTGGATACGCAGTATTTT
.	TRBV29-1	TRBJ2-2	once	CSVSNIGAGELFF	TGCAGCGTGTCCAATATTGGCGCCGGGGAGCTGTTTTTT
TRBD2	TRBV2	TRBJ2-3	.	CASSGLAGEVLSTDTQYF	TGTGCCAGCAGCGGACTAGCGGGAGAGGTTCTTAGCACAGATACGCAGTATTTT
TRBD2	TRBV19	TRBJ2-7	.	CASSMGSGSEQYF	TGTGCCAGTAGTATGGGGAGCGGGAGCGAGCAGTACTTC
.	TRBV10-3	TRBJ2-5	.	CAISETNQETQYF	TGTGCCATCAGTGAGACCAACCAAGAGACCCAGTACTTC